Listed below are T cell receptor beta chains from one sample, sequenced in a study of cytomegalovirus exposure and HLA in healthy donors. The assay was immunoSEQ multiplex PCR, and TCRdb's table has in-frame clones only and misses some. The data show 150,000 or so clones, with about four fifths seen just once and roughly 8% held by the top ten. Sequenced: PBMCs. These receptors were taken from a male donor in good health and CMV-seropositive. Each CDR3 is given with its conserved first and last residue. The size of a clone is reported for some rows only, either as once, few or many, or as a class for expanded clones.

V,size,J,CDR3
TRBV7-8,.,TRBJ1-2,CASSLGVPAGGGYGGYTF
TRBV4-3,.,TRBJ2-7,CASSQGGSGYEQYF
TRBV9,few,TRBJ1-6,CASSVAGTSGDSPLHF
TRBV5-1,.,TRBJ2-7,CASSLGAGSSYEQYF
TRBV6-5,.,TRBJ2-5,CASSTGTGGAGTQYF
TRBV25-1,.,TRBJ1-1,CASNLGENTEAFF
TRBV9,.,TRBJ2-5,CASSPRGAQETQYF
TRBV7-6,.,TRBJ1-1,CASSLARLNTEAFF
TRBV11-2,.,TRBJ2-3,CASSLALANTQYF
TRBV7-2,.,TRBJ2-7,CASSFGGGLAYEQYF
TRBV30,.,.,CAWSVFRGHFEQYF
TRBV7-2,.,TRBJ2-5,CASSLAGGETQYF
TRBV30,.,TRBJ1-1,CAWSMTGQGDTEAFF
TRBV7-2,once,TRBJ2-7,CASSLGGRRDEQYF
TRBV2,once,TRBJ2-3,CASNLAGSTDTQYF
TRBV6-5,.,TRBJ2-6,CASSYSPLGANGLTF
TRBV6-5,.,TRBJ1-1,CATLRALNTEAFF
TRBV7-6,.,.,CASSLDVGTYEQYF
TRBV9,.,TRBJ2-3,CASSVGAGATDTQYF
TRBV5-4,.,TRBJ2-3,CASSRGLAGRISTDTQYF
TRBV7-9,few,TRBJ1-1,CASSGTEYTEAFF
TRBV11-3,.,TRBJ2-1,CASQKDGDNEQFF
TRBV14,.,TRBJ1-1,CASSRRGTEAFF
TRBV30,few,TRBJ2-7,CAWMLQGAYEQYF
TRBV10-3,.,TRBJ2-7,CAISASSSAVQYF
TRBV30,.,TRBJ2-7,CAWSDTGTGLLYEQYF
TRBV6-5,.,TRBJ1-4,CASSFEQTNEKLFF
TRBV5-1,.,TRBJ1-1,CASSFRDRGLMNTEAFF
TRBV4-3,few,TRBJ1-4,CASSLSWTGGEKLFF
TRBV5-4,once,TRBJ2-3,CASSSQVDTQYF
TRBV9,.,TRBJ2-1,CASSVVESGDNEQFF
TRBV4-3,.,TRBJ1-2,CASSQGRGPSPRYYGYTF
TRBV9,.,TRBJ1-4,CASSKRTGVNEKLFF
TRBV5-4,.,TRBJ2-2,CASSPADRVGTGELFF
TRBV6-5,.,TRBJ1-3,CASSYFQGSGNTIYF
TRBV5-1,.,TRBJ2-5,CASSVASAAGGETQYF
TRBV4-1,.,TRBJ1-2,CASSQDGRGVGGYTF
TRBV10-3,.,TRBJ2-3,CATSGGGSTDTQYF
TRBV28,.,TRBJ1-2,CASIPLDRGYGYTF
TRBV4-1,.,TRBJ2-7,CASSQVPTWSRSEQYF
TRBV10-3,.,TRBJ1-5,CAISTDRSGQPQHF
TRBV25-1,.,TRBJ2-6,CATSRSGANVLTF
TRBV25-1,.,TRBJ2-1,CASARGGARNEQFF
TRBV5-1,.,TRBJ2-2,CASSLVAGGTGELFF
TRBV7-2,.,TRBJ1-2,CASSLHLGSYGYTF
TRBV7-9,.,TRBJ2-5,CASSSGDWFQETQYF
TRBV6-6,.,TRBJ2-5,CASSLSRTGRETQYF
TRBV27,.,TRBJ1-5,CASKTGGGRQPQHF
TRBV7-9,few,TRBJ2-4,CASSRAGGGENIQYF
TRBV6-5,.,TRBJ2-1,CASSFHSGRAANEQFF
TRBV4-1,.,TRBJ1-5,CASSQGTGTYSNQPQHF
TRBV30,.,TRBJ2-1,CAWSVLLARGYNEQFF
TRBV6-5,.,TRBJ1-5,CASSYSVRGTQHF
TRBV7-2,.,TRBJ2-7,CASSSQPGDEQYF